A single sample is the source of the 7 T cell receptor beta chains below, sequenced in a study of T cell responses to AZD1222 COVID-19 vaccine. The repertoire was sequenced with immunoSEQ multiplex PCR; TCRdb's copy has only in-frame clones and lacks some. The data contain approximately 130,000 clones, approximately 88% of them singletons. The starting material was peripheral blood, obtained 28 days after the second AZD1222 dose. Source of these receptors: an adult who received the AZD1222 COVID-19 vaccine.

This clone was recorded once. V gene TRBV6-5 combines with J gene TRBJ1-2; no clear D. The V gene lost 6 bases and the J gene lost 8 bases, with 16 bases spanning the gap. CDR3 length: 13 residues. Germline CDR1 MNHEY, CDR2 SVGAGI. The CDR3 DNA sequence: TGTGCCAGCAGCCTAGTGGGTCGTAAAGGCTACACCTTC. Its translation: CASSLVGRKGYTF.

The V and J genes are TRBV5-1 and TRBJ2-7, with 8 bases matching TRBD1. Trimming at V came to 4 bases and at J to 3 bases, leaving 6 bases not matched to a gene. Per the germline V gene, CDR1 is SGHRS and CDR2 is YFSETQ. CDR3 size: 14 residues. The CDR3 bases are TGCGCCAGCAGCCGGACAGGGAAGGACTACGAGCAGTACTTC. Protein: CASSRTGKDYEQYF.

The chain employs TRBV5-5 and TRBJ1-3, with TRBD1 matching 12 bases. This CDR3 is 15 amino acids long. Germline lookup yields CDR1 SGHKS and CDR2 YYEKEE (reference sequence). The V and J ends lost 4 bases and 5 bases, in that order; junction bases with no gene match: 4. In nucleotides, the CDR3 is TGTGCCAGCAGCCGGGGACAGGGGGCGCGAAACACCATATATTTT. Translation gives CASSRGQGARNTIYF. The whole variable domain, filled in from reference TRBV5-5 and TRBJ1-3, reads DAGVTQSPTHLIKTRGQQVTLRCSPISGHKSVSWYQQVLGQGPQFIFQYYEKEERGRGNFPDRFSARQFPNYSSELNVNALLLGDSALYLCASSRGQGARNTIYFGEGSWLTVV.

J is TRBJ1-5 and V is TRBV5-1, with D unresolved. Germline values: CDR1 SGHRS, CDR2 YFSETQ. The germline V and J ends were trimmed by 0 bases and 1 base, with 14 bases remaining between them. The CDR3 runs to 17 residues. The CDR3: CASSLGVGPPSNQPQHF. The CDR3 DNA sequence: TGCGCCAGCAGCTTGGGGGTAGGGCCGCCGAGCAATCAGCCCCAGCATTTT. Supplemented by reference TRBV5-1 and TRBJ1-5, the full variable domain reads KAGVTQTPRYLIKTRGQQVTLSCSPISGHRSVSWYQQTPGQGLQFLFEYFSETQRNKGNFPGRFSGRQFSNSRSEMNVSTLELGDSALYLCASSLGVGPPSNQPQHFGDGTRLSIL.

The J gene is TRBJ2-1, the V gene TRBV3-1 (or the pseudogene TRBV3-2); D is uncertain. Germline V lookup: CDR1 LGHDT, CDR2 YNNKEL (reference sequence). There are 12 residues in the CDR3. V was pared by 5 bases and J by 5 bases, with 7 bases between. CDR3 protein: CASSSYDNEQFF. DNA for the CDR3: TGTGCCAGCAGCTCCTACGACAATGAGCAGTTCTTC.

The rearrangement links TRBV28 to TRBJ2-7, with a weak D call TRBD2 (6 bases). The CDR3 loop spans 15 amino acids. Germline values: CDR1 MDHEN, CDR2 SYDVKM. V was pared by 2 bases and J by 3 bases, with 14 bases between. The CDR3 is CASSLQRVMGYEQYF. As DNA, the CDR3 is TGTGCCAGCAGTTTACAGCGGGTGATGGGCTACGAGCAGTACTTC.

This clone was observed a handful of times. The V call is TRBV2, the J call TRBJ1-5, with D tentatively TRBD1 (5 bases). Per the germline V gene, CDR1 is SNHLY and CDR2 is FYNNEI. The V gene lost 7 bases and the J gene lost 4 bases, with 14 bases spanning the gap. There are 14 residues in the CDR3. CDR3 nucleotide sequence: TGTGCCAGCAAGACGGCAGGGAGAAATCAGCCCCAGCATTTT. It encodes CASKTAGRNQPQHF.